This T cell receptor beta chain was identified in a study of T cells in Graves' hyperthyroidism and ophthalmopathy. Notes on the study in general: Most thyroid clonotypes that were expanded above 0.001 also turned up in blood.

The study defined stable Graves' hyperthyroidism as no ophthalmopathy progression within 18 months. This clonotype was counted many times. Antigen specificity is unknown. The investigators amplified TCR beta CDR3 regions from RNA transcripts. The TCR CDR3 first-round RT-PCR relied on the HTBI primer set. One entry per CDR3 protein, called by TCRdb with MiXCR from the multiplex PCR reads. The sample holds about 290,000 distinct CDR3 sequences, approximately 16% seen once. The source material was blood. The TCR comes from a man aged 25-40 years with Graves' hyperthyroidism.

The CDR3 nucleotides are TGTGCCAGCAGCCCTCGCACTGGCGGGAGGCGGTGGGAGCAGTACTTC. Its protein is CASSPRTGGRRWEQYF. The chain links TRBV11-2 to TRBJ2-7; the match to TRBD2 covers 8 bases. CDR1 and CDR2 (germline): SGHAT, FQNNGV. Losses at the gene ends were 5 bases for V and 7 bases for J; bases not matched to a gene: 16. CDR3 length equals 16 residues.